Listed below are T cell receptor beta chains from one sample, sequenced in a study of blood T cells in healthy people across ages. TCRdb ran MiXCR on the 5' RACE reads and lists one entry per CDR3 protein. The data show roughly 1,100,000 distinct CDR3 sequences, roughly 24% seen once. This sample also appeared in a second study, on T cells of mothers and their children.

The sequenced sample was blood. The origin of the receptors is a girl aged 2-15 years in good health. The CDR3 runs from the conserved cysteine through the conserved F or W. A D gene is named only where the DNA matches it firmly. The size of a clone is reported for some rows only, either as once, few or many, or as a class for expanded clones.

J gene,D gene,V gene,clone size,CDR3 length,CDR3 DNA,CDR3 protein
TRBJ2-7,TRBD1,TRBV7-2,NA,18,TGTGCCAGCAGCCTCTCGGGTACAGGGGGAGTCAAGAGGTACGAGCAGTACTTC,CASSLSGTGGVKRYEQYF
TRBJ1-4,NA,TRBV20-1,NA,13,TGCAGTGCTAGTTCGGGGGGGAAGGAAAAACTGTTTTTT,CSASSGGKEKLFF
TRBJ2-7,NA,TRBV2,NA,18,TGTGCCAGCTCGGTGTCACTTTCATTATATTATTCCTCCTACGAGCAGTACTTC,CASSVSLSLYYSSYEQYF
TRBJ2-1,TRBD1,TRBV5-1,NA,14,TGCGCCAGCAGCCGTCGACAGGGGGCCAATGAGCAGTTCTTC,CASSRRQGANEQFF
TRBJ2-4,TRBD2,TRBV7-2,NA,15,TGTGCCAGCAGCTTCAGCGGGGGGCAAAAAAACATTCAGTACTTC,CASSFSGGQKNIQYF
TRBJ2-1,TRBD2,TRBV5-1,few,17,TGCGCCAGCAGCTTGACCGGGATGGCGGGAGCTTACGATGAGCAGTTCTTC,CASSLTGMAGAYDEQFF
TRBJ1-2,NA,TRBV3-1,few,12,TGTGCCAGCAGCCTGACGAGGGGTGGCTACACCTTC,CASSLTRGGYTF
TRBJ2-1,TRBD1,TRBV7-9,NA,16,TGTGCCAGCAGCTTAGTTTCAGGGGGCGCTTTAGGTGAGCAGTTCTTC,CASSLVSGGALGEQFF
TRBJ2-6,NA,TRBV6-6,NA,15,TGTGCCAGCAGTTCGCAGCTCTCTGGGGCCAACGTCCTGACTTTC,CASSSQLSGANVLTF
TRBJ2-2,TRBD1,TRBV7-9,few,15,TGTGCCAGCAGCTTGGGCGACAGGGACACCGGGGAGCTGTTTTTT,CASSLGDRDTGELFF
TRBJ2-1,NA,TRBV4-1,once,15,TGCGCCAGCAGCCTCGGGAAGCTAGCGACCAATGAGCAGTTCTTC,CASSLGKLATNEQFF
TRBJ1-6,NA,TRBV7-8,NA,15,TGTGCCAGCAGCTTACTATCCGGCGGGGGGTCACCCCTCCACTTT,CASSLLSGGGSPLHF
TRBJ2-3,TRBD2,TRBV20-1,NA,14,TGCGGTGCGCCGGACTGGGGGGGTACAGATACGCAGTATTTT,CGAPDWGGTDTQYF
TRBJ2-3,TRBD2,TRBV29-1,NA,17,TGCAGCGTTGAATCCGGCGGGGGAGCCTCTAGCACAGATACGCAATATTTT,CSVESGGGASSTDTQYF
TRBJ1-3,NA,TRBV27,few,15,TGTGCCAGCCGGTTAGGGGGGCGAACTGGAAACACCATATATTTT,CASRLGGRTGNTIYF
TRBJ1-5,NA,TRBV5-8,few,14,TGTGCCAGCAGCCCATTTTGGGCGGGAAGTGAACAGCATTTT,CASSPFWAGSEQHF
TRBJ2-3,TRBD2,TRBV20-1,few,13,TGCAGTGCTAAGCCGGGACTAGCGGGTGAGCAGTATTTT,CSAKPGLAGEQYF
TRBJ1-6,NA,TRBV11-2,NA,14,TGTGCCAGCAGCTTCTCGGTCCCCCGTTCACCCCTCCACTTT,CASSFSVPRSPLHF
TRBJ2-1,NA,TRBV5-6,few,15,TGTGCCAGCAGCTCGACAGGTGGGATCTACAATGAGCAGTTCTTC,CASSSTGGIYNEQFF
TRBJ2-7,NA,TRBV20-1,few,13,TGCAGTGCTAGCGGGAGTGAACCGTACGAGCAGTACTTC,CSASGSEPYEQYF
TRBJ2-2,NA,TRBV4-1,few,16,TGCGCCAGCAGCCAAGGGGGACTCTTGAACACCGGGGAGCTGTTTTTT,CASSQGGLLNTGELFF
TRBJ2-2,TRBD2,TRBV5-1,NA,16,TGCGCCAGCAGCGAACGACTAGCGGCTAACATCGGGGAGCGGTTTTTT,CASSERLAANIGERFF